Each of the 23 T cell receptor beta chains below was sequenced from the same sample in a study of cytomegalovirus exposure and HLA in healthy donors. Assay used: immunoSEQ multiplex PCR; TCRdb lists only in-frame clones, some missing. The profile covers about 53,000 clones, with 92% appearing a single time and around 1.4% taken by the ten largest. The specimen sequenced was PBMCs. These receptors all stem from a man between 18 and 29 years old in good health and CMV-seronegative.

In its sample, this clone was seen once. The chain is built from TRBV7-2 and TRBJ2-2; no clear D gene. Germline CDR1 is SGHTA and CDR2 is FQGNSA. V lost 1 base to trimming and J lost 1 base, with 4 bases between them. The CDR3 length is 14 residues. Here the CDR3 DNA reads TGTGCCAGCAGCTTAGGAGGGAACACCGGGGAGCTGTTTTTT. This encodes CASSLGGNTGELFF. Combining the CDR3 with reference TRBV7-2 and TRBJ2-2 gives the whole variable domain GAGVSQSPSNKVTEKGKDVELRCDPISGHTALYWYRQSLGQGLEFLIYFQGNSAPDKSGLPSDRFSAERTGGSVSTLTIQRTQQEDSAVYLCASSLGGNTGELFFGEGSRLTVL.

This sequence joins TRBV6-4 and TRBJ2-1; the D gene is possibly TRBD2 (6 bases). The germline CDR1 and CDR2 sequences are MRHNA and SNTAGT. With 5 bases removed from V and 1 base from J, the gap between germline ends came to 6 bases. The length of the CDR3 is 13 residues. The CDR3 DNA sequence: TGTGCCAGCAGTAGCGGGTCCTACAATGAGCAGTTCTTC. Translation: CASSSGSYNEQFF.

The V and J genes are TRBV5-8 and TRBJ2-7, with TRBD1 as a possible D gene (6 bases). Germline V gene lookup returns CDR1 SGHTS and CDR2 YDEGEE. This CDR3 contains 15 residues. The V gene lost 4 bases and the J gene lost 0 bases, with 14 bases spanning the gap. The CDR3 sequence is CASSAYRVNSYEQYF. The CDR3 DNA sequence: TGTGCCAGCAGCGCATACAGGGTTAACTCCTACGAGCAGTACTTC.

This chain joins TRBV11-2 and TRBJ2-5; 7 nucleotides align to TRBD1. This CDR3 has 14 residues. Germline trimming cut 5 bases from V and 1 base from J; bases unmatched to any gene: 4. Germline V gives CDR1 SGHAT, CDR2 FQNNGV. The CDR3 region is CASSSTGAQETQYF. The CDR3 nucleotides are TGTGCCAGCAGCAGCACAGGGGCCCAAGAGACCCAGTACTTC.

The rearrangement links TRBV7-6 to TRBJ2-1; TRBD2 might be the D (6 bases). Germline V gives CDR1 SGHVS, CDR2 FNYEAQ. CDR3 length: 17 amino acids. V was pared by 0 bases and J by 6 bases, with 18 bases between. CDR3: CASSLAPGLKPGNEQFF. The CDR3 DNA reads TGTGCCAGCAGCTTAGCGCCGGGACTTAAGCCCGGCAATGAGCAGTTCTTC.

The rearrangement links TRBV19 to TRBJ1-4; D not certain. From germline, CDR1 is LNHDA and CDR2 SQIVND (reference sequence). Between the trimmed V and J ends, which lost 4 bases and 3 bases, there was a span of 6 bases. This CDR3 is built from 13 residues. The CDR3 DNA reads as TGTGCCAGTAGTAAGCAAGCTAATGAAAAACTGTTTTTT. Its protein is CASSKQANEKLFF.

CDR3 in DNA: TGCAGCGTTGAAGTAACCGGGGACACTGAAGCTTTCTTT. Amino acids: CSVEVTGDTEAFF. V is TRBV29-1 and J is TRBJ1-1; D gene uncertain. CDR1 is SQVTM, CDR2 ANQGSEA, per germline. Deletions cut 1 base from V and 3 bases from J, with 9 bases between. The CDR3 length is 13 residues.

V is TRBV28 and J is TRBJ2-7; 13 nucleotides match TRBD2. Germline-derived CDR1 and CDR2 are MDHEN and SYDVKM. The length of the CDR3 is 20 residues. With V trimmed by 2 bases and J by 0 bases, 13 bases remained unmatched. In DNA form, the CDR3 reads TGTGCCAGCAGTTTACCCGACTTGACTAGCGGGAGGTTATCCTCCTACGAGCAGTACTTC. It encodes CASSLPDLTSGRLSSYEQYF.

In its sample, this clone was seen once. The chain is built from TRBV19 and TRBJ1-1; possibly TRBD1 for D (5 bases). V gave up 5 bases and J gave up 0 bases, with 19 bases separating them. From germline, CDR1 is LNHDA and CDR2 SQIVND (reference sequence). CDR3 length equals 17 residues. CDR3: CASSPRQQSKLNTEAFF. The CDR3 DNA reads as TGTGCCAGTAGTCCACGACAGCAAAGTAAACTGAACACTGAAGCTTTCTTT.

This clone occurred a few times. V gene TRBV7-9 combines with J gene TRBJ2-4; D uncertain. V gave up 4 bases and J gave up 0 bases, with 7 bases separating them. Germline V CDR1 and CDR2: SEHNR, FQNEAQ (reference sequence). This CDR3 is built from 14 residues. CDR3 coding DNA: TGTGCCAGCAGCTCCGAGGTAGCCAAAAACATTCAGTACTTC. Translated, it gives CASSSEVAKNIQYF.

The genes are TRBV19 and TRBJ2-1; D is perhaps TRBD1 (6 bases). Germline CDR1 reads LNHDA; CDR2 reads SQIVND (reference sequence). This CDR3 spans 14 amino acids. V was shortened by 7 bases and J by 4 bases, with 14 bases between the two germline ends. The DNA of the CDR3 is TGTGCCAGTACCACCACAGGGCTGTACAATGAGCAGTTCTTC. This encodes CASTTTGLYNEQFF.

The J gene is TRBJ2-7, the V gene TRBV20-1; D unresolved. The germline V gene encodes CDR1 DFQATT and CDR2 SNEGSKA (reference sequence). V lost 6 bases and J lost 5, with 5 bases in between. This CDR3 is 9 amino acids long. The CDR3 sequence is CSASHEQYF. CDR3 bases: TGCAGTGCCTCTCACGAGCAGTACTTC.

The V gene is TRBV30, the J gene TRBJ2-1; D is unclear. The CDR3 contains 15 residues. Deletions cut 3 bases from V and 3 bases from J, with 15 bases between. Germline-derived CDR1 and CDR2 are GTSNPN and SVGIG (reference sequence). CDR3 amino acids: CAWRPTSPVYNEQFF. In DNA, the CDR3 is TGTGCCTGGAGACCGACATCCCCGGTCTACAATGAGCAGTTCTTC.

The J gene is TRBJ2-1, the V gene TRBV19, with D maybe TRBD2 (6 bases). The CDR3 is made up of 15 amino acids. In germline, CDR1 is LNHDA, CDR2 SQIVND (reference sequence). V lost 4 bases to trimming and J lost 3 bases, with 13 bases between them. The CDR3 coding sequence is TGTGCCAGTAGTACGGGACTCCAGCGCTACAATGAGCAGTTCTTC. Protein: CASSTGLQRYNEQFF.

V is TRBV9 and J is TRBJ2-7, with TRBD1 matching 8 bases. The CDR3 runs 12 residues. The V segment lost 4 bases and the J segment 7 bases; nucleotides outside the gene matches: 4. Germline assignment: CDR1 SGDLS and CDR2 YYNGEE. CDR3 in amino acids: CASSPGDREQYF. CDR3 bases: TGTGCCAGCAGCCCCGGGGACAGGGAGCAGTACTTC.

The chain carries TRBV2 and TRBJ1-4; weak D call: TRBD1 (5 bases). The CDR3 consists of 17 residues. CDR1 is SNHLY and CDR2 is FYNNEI in the germline V gene. Trimming took off 6 bases at V and 7 bases at J, with 24 bases between the two ends. The CDR3 DNA is TGTGCCAGCAGCGGGGGAACCTCTGTGGGGGAATCTGAAAAACTGTTTTTT. As protein: CASSGGTSVGESEKLFF.

This rearrangement joins TRBV6-4 to TRBJ2-3, with D tentatively TRBD1 (6 bases). The CDR3 extends over 16 amino acids. V was trimmed by 6 bases and J by 6 bases, leaving 22 bases between them. Germline V gene lookup returns CDR1 MRHNA and CDR2 SNTAGT. The CDR3 loop is CASSPRGGTGSDTQYF. The CDR3, as DNA: TGTGCCAGCAGCCCCCGTGGGGGAACAGGGTCGGATACGCAGTATTTT.

This clone was counted a few times. CDR3 DNA sequence: TGTGCCAGCAGTGCCGATATTCCGGGACAAGAGACCCAGTACTTC. The encoded protein is CASSADIPGQETQYF. The genes are TRBV6-5 and TRBJ2-5; the D gene is possibly TRBD2 (5 bases). This CDR3 is built from 15 residues. Trimming took 5 bases from V and 2 from J, leaving 15 bases between them. Germline V gene sequence: CDR1 MNHEY, CDR2 SVGAGI.

The chain couples TRBV28 to TRBJ2-5, with 8 bases matching TRBD1. CDR1 MDHEN and CDR2 SYDVKM come from the germline V gene. J was trimmed by 2 bases and V by 3 bases; bases with no gene match: 5. The CDR3 is 15 residues long. The CDR3 DNA follows: TGTGCCAGCAGTTTTAGGGGACAGGCTCAAGAGACCCAGTACTTC. Amino acids: CASSFRGQAQETQYF.

This chain joins TRBV6-5 and TRBJ1-1, with D uncertain. Germline V CDR1 and CDR2: MNHEY, SVGAGI. The CDR3 spans 11 residues. Trimming shortened V by 7 bases and J by 1 base, and 4 bases separated the two germline ends. The CDR3 is CASNRNTEAFF. Written as DNA, the CDR3 is TGTGCCAGCAATAGGAACACTGAAGCTTTCTTT.

The gene calls are TRBV30 and TRBJ2-6; 7 positions match TRBD1. Trimming removed 2 bases from V and 1 base from J; junction bases left unmatched: 2. This CDR3 is 15 amino acids long. CDR1 is GTSNPN, CDR2 SVGIG, per germline (reference sequence). CDR3 protein: CAWSIRGSGANVLTF. CDR3 nucleotide sequence: TGTGCCTGGAGTATCAGGGGGTCTGGGGCCAACGTCCTGACTTTC.

The genes are TRBV7-9 and TRBJ2-1; TRBD2 might be the D (5 bases). CDR3 length equals 13 residues. Trimming left V 1 base short and J 8 bases short, with 9 bases between. CDR1 is SEHNR and CDR2 is FQNEAQ in the germline V gene (reference sequence). CDR3 coding DNA: TGTGCCAGCAGCTTAGATCCCGGGGATGAGCAGTTCTTC. This gives the protein CASSLDPGDEQFF.

The chain joins TRBV28 to TRBJ2-7; D ambiguous. Germline V gives CDR1 MDHEN, CDR2 SYDVKM. V dropped 3 bases and J dropped 4 bases, with 4 bases sitting between them. The CDR3 is 11 residues long. The CDR3 loop reads CASSFEYEQYF. DNA for the CDR3: TGTGCCAGCAGTTTTGAGTACGAGCAGTACTTC.